The clone carrying this T cell receptor beta chain was seen a handful of times. No antigen is known for it. The record originates from a study of beta chain features in type 1 diabetes. Every single donor gave one heparinised blood draw, and these averaged approximately 100 mL. Expressed TCRB transcripts got sequenced, as all isolated RNA was reverse transcribed. The assay was immunoSEQ multiplex PCR, and TCRdb's table has in-frame clones only and misses some. Counted here are 600,000 to 650,000 clones, roughly 16% occurring once; the ten biggest clones make up about 0.086%. V shed 3 bases and J shed 3 bases, with 8 bases lying between them. This CDR3 has 14 residues. Germline V lookup: CDR1 LNHDA, CDR2 SQIVND (reference sequence). Study-level results: Patients and controls would share equally any PCR tilt toward shorter templates. A cDNA-based sequencing approach could over-represent cells with high TCR expression.

The source of this sequence is a man aged 18 to 30 in good health. The chain uses TRBV19 and TRBJ2-2; no definite D call. The sequenced sample consisted of naive CD4+ T cells from blood. Here the CDR3 reads CASSMKGYTGELFF. The CDR3 DNA follows: TGTGCCAGTAGTATGAAGGGATACACCGGGGAGCTGTTTTTT.